This paragraph reports one TCR beta chain. Germline loops: CDR1 SGHRS, CDR2 YFSETQ. This CDR3 is 13 amino acids long. The V and J ends lost 2 bases and 0 bases respectively, with 5 bases between them. The TCR beta repertoire was assessed by survey-level immunoSEQ sequencing. Some clones are missing from TCRdb's copy, which holds only in-frame ones; the method was immunoSEQ multiplex PCR. The sample yields some 70,000 clones, just over 90% seen once. What was sequenced was PBMCs. The origin of this receptor is a man in his forties or fifties with rheumatoid arthritis. The chain has TRBV5-1 and TRBJ1-1; D not resolved. The CDR3 spells CASSLQLNTEAFF. The CDR3 DNA follows: TGCGCCAGCAGCTTACAGCTGAACACTGAAGCTTTCTTT.